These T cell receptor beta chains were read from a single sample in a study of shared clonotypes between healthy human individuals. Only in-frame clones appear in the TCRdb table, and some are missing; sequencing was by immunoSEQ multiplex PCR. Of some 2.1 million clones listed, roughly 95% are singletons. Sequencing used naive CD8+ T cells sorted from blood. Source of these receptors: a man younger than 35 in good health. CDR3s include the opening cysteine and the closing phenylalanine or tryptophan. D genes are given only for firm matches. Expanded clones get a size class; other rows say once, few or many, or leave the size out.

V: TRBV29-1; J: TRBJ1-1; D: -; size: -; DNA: TGCAGCGTTGGGGGGTCGATGAACACTGAAGCTTTCTTT; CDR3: CSVGGSMNTEAFF
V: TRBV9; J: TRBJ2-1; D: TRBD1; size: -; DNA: TGTGCCAGCAACCTAGGTAGGGGGCCCGTTGACAATGAGCAGTTCTTC; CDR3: CASNLGRGPVDNEQFF
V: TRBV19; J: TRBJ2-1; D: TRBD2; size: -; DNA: TGTGCCAGTAGTCCTCTAGCGGGGGGACACAATGAGCAGTTCTTC; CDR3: CASSPLAGGHNEQFF
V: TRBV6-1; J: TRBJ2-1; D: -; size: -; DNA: TGTGCCAGCAGTGGCCCGTGGGAGACCTACAATGAGCAGTTCTTC; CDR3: CASSGPWETYNEQFF
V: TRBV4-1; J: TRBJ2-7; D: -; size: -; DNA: TGCGCCAGCAGCCCGTTTGTGGGCCTCTCCTACGAGCAGTACTTC; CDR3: CASSPFVGLSYEQYF
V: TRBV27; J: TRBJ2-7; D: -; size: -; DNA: TGTGCCAGTGGGCCTGTGAGAGTAACGAGCTCCTACGAGCAGTACTTC; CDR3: CASGPVRVTSSYEQYF
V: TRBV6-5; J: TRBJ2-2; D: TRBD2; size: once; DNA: TGTGCCAGCAGTTACTTTAGCGGGACCGGGGAGCTGTTTTTT; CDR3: CASSYFSGTGELFF
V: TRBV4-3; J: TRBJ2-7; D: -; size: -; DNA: TGCGCCAGCAGCCAAGATGTGGACAACCACTACGAGCAGTACTTC; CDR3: CASSQDVDNHYEQYF
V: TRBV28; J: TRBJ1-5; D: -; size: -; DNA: TGTGCCAGCAGTAACACAGGGCCCTCGAATCAGCCCCAGCATTTT; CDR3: CASSNTGPSNQPQHF
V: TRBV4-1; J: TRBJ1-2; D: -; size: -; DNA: TGCGCCAGCAGCCAAACCCTAAGCGACAGTTATGGCTACACCTTC; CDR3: CASSQTLSDSYGYTF
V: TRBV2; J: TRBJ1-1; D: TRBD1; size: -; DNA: TGTGCCAGCAGCCAGGGGGCGCGAACTGAAGCTTTCTTT; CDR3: CASSQGARTEAFF
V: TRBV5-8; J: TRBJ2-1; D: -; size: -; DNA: TGTGCCAGCAACCCCATGGGGGCGGGAGCAAACAATGAGCAGTTCTTC; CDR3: CASNPMGAGANNEQFF
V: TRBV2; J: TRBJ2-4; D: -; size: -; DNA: TGTGCCAGCAGTGATTCGCAGGTGCAGTACTTC; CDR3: CASSDSQVQYF
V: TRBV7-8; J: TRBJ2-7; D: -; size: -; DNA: TGTGCCAGCAGCTCTAGTACCTCCCCAATAGCGTCTTCCTACGAGCAGTACTTC; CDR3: CASSSSTSPIASSYEQYF
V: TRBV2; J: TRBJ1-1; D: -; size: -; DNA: TGTGCCAGCAGTGAATATTGGGAGCACACTGAAGCTTTCTTT; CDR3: CASSEYWEHTEAFF
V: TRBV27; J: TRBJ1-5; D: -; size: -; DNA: TGTGCCAGCAGTTTCGGCGGTCATCAGCCCCAGCATTTT; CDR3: CASSFGGHQPQHF
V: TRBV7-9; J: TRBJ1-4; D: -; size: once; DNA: TGTGCCAGCAGCCCGGACGTGGCGCCGGAAAAACTGTTTTTT; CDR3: CASSPDVAPEKLFF
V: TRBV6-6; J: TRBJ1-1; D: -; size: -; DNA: TGTGCCAGCAGCCCGAGCCCACAGGGTGGGTTAGAAGCTTTCTTT; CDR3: CASSPSPQGGLEAFF
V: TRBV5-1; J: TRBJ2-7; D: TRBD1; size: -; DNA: TGCGCCAGCCGACAGGGAACACTCTACGAGCAGTACTTC; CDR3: CASRQGTLYEQYF
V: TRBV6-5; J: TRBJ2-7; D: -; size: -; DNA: TGTGCCAGCAGTTACGGCACTTCCTACGAGCAGTACTTC; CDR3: CASSYGTSYEQYF
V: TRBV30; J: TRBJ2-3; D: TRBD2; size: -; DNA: TGTGCCTGGAGTGTCACTAGCGGAAGCACAGATACGCAGTATTTT; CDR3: CAWSVTSGSTDTQYF
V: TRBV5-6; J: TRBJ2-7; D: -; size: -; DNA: TGTGCCAGCAGCTTACGTTGGCGGACGGACTTCCACGAGCAGTACTTC; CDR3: CASSLRWRTDFHEQYF
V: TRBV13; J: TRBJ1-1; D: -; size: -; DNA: TGTGCCAGCAGCTTAGGGGAGGATGAAGCTTTCTTT; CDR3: CASSLGEDEAFF
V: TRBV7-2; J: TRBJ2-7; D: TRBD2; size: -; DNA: TGTGCCAGCAGCTTAGGTCTCCCCACTACTAGCGGGAGGGGCTACGAGCAGTACTTC; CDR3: CASSLGLPTTSGRGYEQYF
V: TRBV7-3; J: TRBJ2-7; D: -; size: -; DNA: TGTGCCAGCAGCTTATCTCCAGACTACGAGCAGTACTTC; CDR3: CASSLSPDYEQYF
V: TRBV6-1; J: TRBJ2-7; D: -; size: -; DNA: TGTGCCAGCAGCTCACAGGAATCCTACGAGCAGTACTTC; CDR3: CASSSQESYEQYF
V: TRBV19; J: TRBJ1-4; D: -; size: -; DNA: TGTGCCAGTAGTCCGAGGGACGGTAGATTGTTTTTT; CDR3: CASSPRDGRLFF
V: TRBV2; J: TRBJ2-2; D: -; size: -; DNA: TGTGCCAGCATGTCAGGGTGGGGAAAAACCGGGGAGCTGTTTTTT; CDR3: CASMSGWGKTGELFF
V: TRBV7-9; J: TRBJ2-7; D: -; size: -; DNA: TGTGCCAGCAGCTTTTCTGTCGGGAACGAGCAGTACTTC; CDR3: CASSFSVGNEQYF
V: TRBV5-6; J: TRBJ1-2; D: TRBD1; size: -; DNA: TGTGCCAGCGGACAGGGGAACTATGGCTACACCTTC; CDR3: CASGQGNYGYTF
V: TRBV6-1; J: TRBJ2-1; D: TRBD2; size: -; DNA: TGTGCCAGCAGTGAACCCCACACTAGCGGGGGGCCAGGGAATGAGCAGTTCTTC; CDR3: CASSEPHTSGGPGNEQFF
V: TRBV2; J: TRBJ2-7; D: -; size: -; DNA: TGTGCCAGCAGTGAATTGGGGGGGCTAGCGGTCTACGAGCAGTACTTC; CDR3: CASSELGGLAVYEQYF
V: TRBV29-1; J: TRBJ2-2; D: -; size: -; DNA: TGCAGCGTCAGCGGAGGGACCGGGGAGCTGTTTTTT; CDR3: CSVSGGTGELFF
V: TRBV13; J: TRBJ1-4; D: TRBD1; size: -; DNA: TGTGCCAGCAGCCCTGGGACAGGGGATGAAAAACTGTTTTTT; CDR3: CASSPGTGDEKLFF
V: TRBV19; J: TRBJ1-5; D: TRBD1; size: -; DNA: TGTGCCAGTAGCGGAGACAGGGAGGGGGATCAGCCCCAGCATTTT; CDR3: CASSGDREGDQPQHF
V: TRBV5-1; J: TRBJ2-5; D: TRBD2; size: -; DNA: TGCGCCAGCAGTTTAGCGGGAGGAGTTGAGACCCAGTACTTC; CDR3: CASSLAGGVETQYF
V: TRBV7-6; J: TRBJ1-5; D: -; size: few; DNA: TGTGCCAGCAGCTTAGGGACGGGTACAGGTCAGCCCCAGCATTTT; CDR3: CASSLGTGTGQPQHF
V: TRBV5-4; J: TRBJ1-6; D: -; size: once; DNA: TGTGCCAGCAGCTTGGATCGGGGACCCCTCCACTTT; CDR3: CASSLDRGPLHF
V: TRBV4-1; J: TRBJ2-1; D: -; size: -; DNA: TGCGCCAGCAGCCACGGGGGCGGAGGGGATGAGCAGTTCTTC; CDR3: CASSHGGGGDEQFF
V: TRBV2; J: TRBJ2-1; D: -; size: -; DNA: TGTGCCAGCAGTACCCCGGGTGAGCAGTTCTTC; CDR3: CASSTPGEQFF
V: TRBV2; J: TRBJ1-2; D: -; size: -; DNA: TGTGCCAGCAGTGAAACAGCCAGGGATCTCACCTTC; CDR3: CASSETARDLTF
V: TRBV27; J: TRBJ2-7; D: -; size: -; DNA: TGTGCCAGCAGTTTCCTCGGGGTCTCGGGTACCTACGAGCAGTACTTC; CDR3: CASSFLGVSGTYEQYF
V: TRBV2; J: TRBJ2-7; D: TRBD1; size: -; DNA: TGTGCCAGCAGTGATAGACAGGGCTCCTACGAGCAGTACTTC; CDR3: CASSDRQGSYEQYF
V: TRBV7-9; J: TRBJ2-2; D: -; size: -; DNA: TGTGCCAGCAGTTACGTCTCTACCACCGGGGAGCTGTTTTTT; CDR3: CASSYVSTTGELFF
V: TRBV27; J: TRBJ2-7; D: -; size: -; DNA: TGTGCCAGCAGCCACCAGATCAACTACGAGCAGTACTTC; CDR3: CASSHQINYEQYF
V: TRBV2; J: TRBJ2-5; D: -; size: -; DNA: TGTGCCAGCAGTGAAGGGGTCTGGGCAGAGAAAGAGACCCAGTACTTC; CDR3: CASSEGVWAEKETQYF
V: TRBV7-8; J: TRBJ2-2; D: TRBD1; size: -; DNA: TGTGCCAGCAGCTTATGGGACAGGAACACCGGGGAGCTGTTTTTT; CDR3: CASSLWDRNTGELFF
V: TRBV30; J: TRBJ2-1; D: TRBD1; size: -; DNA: TGTGCCTGGAGTCATGGGGCAGGGGGAAACTACAATGAGCAGTTCTTC; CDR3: CAWSHGAGGNYNEQFF
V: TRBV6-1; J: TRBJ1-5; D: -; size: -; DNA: TGTGCCAGCAGTGAATGGGGCCCGGATGGCAATCAGCCCCAGCATTTT; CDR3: CASSEWGPDGNQPQHF
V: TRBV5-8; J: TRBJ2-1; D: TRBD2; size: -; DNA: TGTGCCAGCAGCTCTGAAGCGGGACTTCGCGAGCAGTTCTTC; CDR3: CASSSEAGLREQFF
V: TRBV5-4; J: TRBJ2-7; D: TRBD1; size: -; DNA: TGTGCCAGCAGCCCGGGACAGATGTACGAGCAGTACTTC; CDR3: CASSPGQMYEQYF
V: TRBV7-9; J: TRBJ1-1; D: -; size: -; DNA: TGTGCCAGCAGCTTTGTTCCAACAGGACAAATGAACACTGAAGCTTTCTTT; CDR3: CASSFVPTGQMNTEAFF
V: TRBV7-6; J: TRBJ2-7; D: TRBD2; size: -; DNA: TGTGCCAGCAGCTTCCGGGACTATGGCTACGAGCAGTACTTC; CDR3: CASSFRDYGYEQYF
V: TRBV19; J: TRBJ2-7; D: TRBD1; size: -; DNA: TGTGCCAGTAGTACCCGGGACAGGGACTACGAGCAGTACTTC; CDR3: CASSTRDRDYEQYF
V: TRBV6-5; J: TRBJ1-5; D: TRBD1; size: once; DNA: TGTGCCAGCAGTACAGGGGACAATCAGCCCCAGCATTTT; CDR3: CASSTGDNQPQHF
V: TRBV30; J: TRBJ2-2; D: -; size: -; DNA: TGTGCCTGGAGTGTAGGAGTCGGGGAGCTGTTTTTT; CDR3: CAWSVGVGELFF
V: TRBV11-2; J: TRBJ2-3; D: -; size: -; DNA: TGTGCCAGCAGCTTCTTGTGGGGGGGCACAGATACGCAGTATTTT; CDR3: CASSFLWGGTDTQYF
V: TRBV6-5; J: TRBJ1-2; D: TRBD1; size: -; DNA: TGTGCCAGCTGGCGATTGGGACAGCTGACTTATGGCTACACCTTC; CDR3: CASWRLGQLTYGYTF
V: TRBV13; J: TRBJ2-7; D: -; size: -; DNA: TGTGCCAGCAGCCGGGAAGGGGGCTACGAGCAGTACTTC; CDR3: CASSREGGYEQYF